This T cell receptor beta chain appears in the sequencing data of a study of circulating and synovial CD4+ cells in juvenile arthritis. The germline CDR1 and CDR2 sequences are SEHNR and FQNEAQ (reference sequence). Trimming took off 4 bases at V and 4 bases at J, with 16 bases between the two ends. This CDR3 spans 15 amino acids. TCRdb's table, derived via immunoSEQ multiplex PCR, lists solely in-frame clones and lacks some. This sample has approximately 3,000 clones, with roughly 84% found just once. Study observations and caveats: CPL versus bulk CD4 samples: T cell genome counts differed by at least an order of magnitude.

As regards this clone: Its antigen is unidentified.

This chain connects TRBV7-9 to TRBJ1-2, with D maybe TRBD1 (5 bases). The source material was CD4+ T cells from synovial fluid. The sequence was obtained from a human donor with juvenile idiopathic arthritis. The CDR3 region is CASSSTSVRVYGYTF. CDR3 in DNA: TGTGCCAGCAGCTCTACCAGTGTCAGGGTCTATGGCTACACCTTC.